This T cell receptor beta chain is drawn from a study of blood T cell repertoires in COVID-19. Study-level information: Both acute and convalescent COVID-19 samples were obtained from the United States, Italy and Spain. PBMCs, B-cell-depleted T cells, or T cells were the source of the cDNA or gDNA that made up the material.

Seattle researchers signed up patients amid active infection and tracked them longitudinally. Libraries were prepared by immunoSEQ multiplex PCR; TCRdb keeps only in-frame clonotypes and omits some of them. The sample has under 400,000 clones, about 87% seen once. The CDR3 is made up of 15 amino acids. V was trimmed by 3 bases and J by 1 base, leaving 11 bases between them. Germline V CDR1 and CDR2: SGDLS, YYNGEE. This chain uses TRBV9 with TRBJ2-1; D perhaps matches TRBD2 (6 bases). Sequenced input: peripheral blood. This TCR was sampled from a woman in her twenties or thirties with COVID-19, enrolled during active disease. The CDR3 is CASSDVAGSYNEQFF. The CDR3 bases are TGTGCCAGCAGCGACGTGGCGGGGTCCTACAATGAGCAGTTCTTC. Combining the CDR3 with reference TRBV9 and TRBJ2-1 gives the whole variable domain DSGVTQTPKHLITATGQRVTLRCSPRSGDLSVYWYQQSLDQGLQFLIQYYNGEERAKGNILERFSAQQFPDLHSELNLSSLELGDSALYFCASSDVAGSYNEQFFGPGTRLTVL.